These 8 T cell receptor beta chains originate from one sample sequenced in a study of cytomegalovirus exposure and HLA in healthy donors. Vbeta (60) and Jbeta (13) primers were used in the PCR. The protocol was immunoSEQ multiplex PCR, while the TCRdb copy is restricted to in-frame clones and leaves out a portion. Of about 130,000 clones listed, 65% to 90% are singletons. The sequencing input was PBMCs. All receptors derive from a man between 18 and 35 years old in good health and CMV-seronegative.

This chain joins TRBV7-2 and TRBJ2-1, with D possibly TRBD2 on 7 matching bases. Deletions cut 3 bases from V and 2 bases from J, with 14 bases between. Germline CDR1 and CDR2: SGHTA and FQGNSA. This CDR3 has 16 amino acids. The CDR3 spells CASSLAGRGTYNEQFF. CDR3 in DNA: TGTGCCAGCAGCTTGGCTGGGAGGGGGACCTACAATGAGCAGTTCTTC.

The rearrangement joins TRBV7-2 to TRBJ1-2; a possible D gene is TRBD1 (6 bases). The germline V and J ends were trimmed by 5 bases and 3 bases, with 19 bases remaining between them. Germline V gives CDR1 SGHTA, CDR2 FQGNSA. The CDR3 runs 16 residues. CDR3 DNA sequence: TGTGCCAGCAGCCCCAAGACATGGGGGCGATACTATGGCTACACCTTC. Its protein product is CASSPKTWGRYYGYTF.

The rearrangement uses TRBV14 and TRBJ2-7; TRBD1 might be the D (5 bases). Trimming removed 0 bases at V and 1 base at J, with 10 bases between. The V gene's germline CDR1 is SGHDN and CDR2 FVKESK. This CDR3 has 15 amino acids. CDR3 DNA: TGTGCCAGCAGCCAAGATGTGGGGCCTTCCTACGAGCAGTACTTC. Its protein is CASSQDVGPSYEQYF.

The chain recombines TRBV5-4 with TRBJ2-5, with 9 bases identical to TRBD2. The CDR3 length is 17 residues. Germline CDR1 is SGHNT and CDR2 is YYREEE (reference sequence). Germline trimming cut 0 bases from V and 4 bases from J; bases unmatched to any gene: 10. CDR3 sequence reads: CASSLASGGSVGETQYF. In nucleotides, the CDR3 is TGTGCCAGCAGCTTGGCCAGCGGGGGGTCCGTTGGAGAGACCCAGTACTTC.

CDR3 residues: CASSREADQETQYF. CDR3 in DNA: TGTGCCAGCAGCCGGGAGGCGGACCAAGAGACCCAGTACTTC. The chain has TRBV9 and TRBJ2-5; TRBD2 matches 7 bases. V lost 4 bases to trimming and J lost 0 bases; unmatched junction nucleotides: 3. CDR1 is SGDLS and CDR2 is YYNGEE in the germline V gene. There are 14 residues in the CDR3.

V gene TRBV29-1 combines with J gene TRBJ2-1; TRBD1 aligns across 7 bases. This CDR3 is 13 amino acids long. With V trimmed by 7 bases and J by 7 bases, 10 bases remained unmatched. Looked up from germline, CDR1 is SQVTM and CDR2 is ANQGSEA. The DNA for the CDR3 is TGCAGCGCCCGAGGGAACAGGGGTAATGAGCAGTTCTTC. Translating gives CSARGNRGNEQFF.

The CDR3 sequence is CAISFESAYEQYF. The CDR3 nucleotides are TGTGCCATCTCGTTCGAATCGGCCTACGAGCAGTACTTC. J is TRBJ2-7 and V is TRBV10-3; no clear D gene. CDR1 is ENHRY and CDR2 is SYGVKD in the germline V gene. This CDR3 is built from 13 residues. Trimming pared 8 bases from V and 2 bases from J, leaving 13 bases between.

V is TRBV30 and J is TRBJ1-4; 7 positions match TRBD1. The length of the CDR3 is 13 residues. The germline CDR1 and CDR2 sequences are GTSNPN and SVGIG (reference sequence). J lost 3 bases, V lost 5 bases, and 3 bases had no gene match. CDR3 nucleotides: TGTGCCTGGGCGGGACAGCCTAATGAAAAACTGTTTTTT. The encoded protein is CAWAGQPNEKLFF.